The rows below give T cell receptor beta chains drawn from one sample of a study of glioma-infiltrating T cells. TCRdb processed the multiplex PCR reads anew with MiXCR; each CDR3 protein has one entry. The profile shows fewer than 500,000 distinct CDR3 sequences, more than 35% of them singletons. What was sequenced was glioma tissue, nonneoplastic brain tissue, or PBMCs (not recorded which). The receptors derive from a human donor with low-grade glioma or glioblastoma, undergoing nonglioma brain surgery, or in good health (not recorded which). The CDR3 runs from the conserved cysteine through the conserved F or W. Fields, in order: CDR3 DNA, CDR3 protein, clone size, V gene, J gene, D gene, CDR3 length. D genes are given only for firm matches. The size of a clone is reported for some rows only, either as once, few or many, or as a class for expanded clones.

CDR3nt: TGTGCCAGCAGTTACTCGAATAGGGAAGAGACCCAGTACTTC; CDR3aa: CASSYSNREETQYF; abundance: many; v_gene: TRBV6-6; j_gene: TRBJ2-5; d_gene: NA; len: 14
CDR3nt: TGCGCCAGCAGCCCATCCAGGGGGGAGGGCACAGATACGCAGTATTTT; CDR3aa: CASSPSRGEGTDTQYF; abundance: many; v_gene: TRBV4-3; j_gene: TRBJ2-3; d_gene: NA; len: 16
CDR3nt: TGCGCCAGCAGCCATCGAGGCGGGAACACTGAAGCTTTCTTT; CDR3aa: CASSHRGGNTEAFF; abundance: NA; v_gene: TRBV5-1; j_gene: TRBJ1-1; d_gene: NA; len: 14
CDR3nt: TGTGCCAGCAGCTTAGGACTTTTCACAGATACGCAGTATTTT; CDR3aa: CASSLGLFTDTQYF; abundance: many; v_gene: TRBV7-2; j_gene: TRBJ2-3; d_gene: NA; len: 14
CDR3nt: TGCGCCAGCAGCCTAGACCAGGAGATGAACACTGAAGCTTTCTTT; CDR3aa: CASSLDQEMNTEAFF; abundance: many; v_gene: TRBV4-3; j_gene: TRBJ1-1; d_gene: NA; len: 15
CDR3nt: TGCAGTGCTAGAGATCGGGCCAGGGGCGCGGAGACCCAGTACTTC; CDR3aa: CSARDRARGAETQYF; abundance: many; v_gene: TRBV20-1; j_gene: TRBJ2-5; d_gene: NA; len: 15
CDR3nt: TGTGCCAGCAGCCAAGAGGAAGCGGGAGCCGGGTACAATGAGCAGTTCTTC; CDR3aa: CASSQEEAGAGYNEQFF; abundance: NA; v_gene: TRBV5-5; j_gene: TRBJ2-1; d_gene: TRBD2; len: 17
CDR3nt: TGTGCCGTGGGGACGGCCTCCTACAATGAGCAGTTCTTC; CDR3aa: CAVGTASYNEQFF; abundance: NA; v_gene: TRBV6-2/TRBV6-3; j_gene: TRBJ2-1; d_gene: NA; len: 13
CDR3nt: TGTGCCAGCAGTTTTCAGTTGTTGGGTGAAGCTTTCTTT; CDR3aa: CASSFQLLGEAFF; abundance: many; v_gene: TRBV28; j_gene: TRBJ1-1; d_gene: NA; len: 13
CDR3nt: TGTGCCAGCAGACCACTAGCGGGAGAAGGATCCTACAATGAGCAGTTCTTC; CDR3aa: CASRPLAGEGSYNEQFF; abundance: NA; v_gene: TRBV7-9; j_gene: TRBJ2-1; d_gene: TRBD2; len: 17
CDR3nt: TGCAGTGCCTCACAGGGACAGGAAAAACTGTTTTTT; CDR3aa: CSASQGQEKLFF; abundance: NA; v_gene: TRBV20-1; j_gene: TRBJ1-4; d_gene: TRBD1; len: 12